The entry below gives a single TCR beta chain sequence along with its context. The data derive from a study of blood T cell repertoires in COVID-19. Overall study context: The origin of the acute and convalescent COVID-19 samples was the United States, Italy and Spain. PBMCs, B-cell-depleted T cells, or T cells provided the cDNA or gDNA that made up the material.

The V gene end was trimmed by 3 bases and the J gene end by 9 bases; junction bases not matched to a gene: 11. Per germline, CDR1 MDHEN and CDR2 SYDVKM. The CDR3 extends over 16 amino acids. How the authors handled the data: How many nucleated cells were present was estimated from reference gene primer amplification. The data were produced by immunoSEQ multiplex PCR, yet TCRdb's version contains in-frame clones alone and is incomplete. V and J calls and clone size are as listed in that table; D and trimming were resolved from the DNA. The sample shows approximately 35,000 clones, roughly 88% of them seen only once.

The chain is built from TRBV28 and TRBJ2-7, with 13 bases matching TRBD2. The clonotype was recovered from a man aged 55 to 70 with active COVID-19. Sequencing used peripheral blood. The CDR3 protein is CASSFPSRTSGGGQYF. Written as DNA, the CDR3 is TGTGCCAGCAGTTTCCCCTCCCGCACTAGCGGGGGGGGGCAGTACTTC. The full variable domain, completed using reference TRBV28 and TRBJ2-7, is DVKVTQSSRYLVKRTGEKVFLECVQDMDHENMFWYRQDPGLGLRLIYFSYDVKMKEKGDIPEGYSVSREKKERFSLILESASTNQTSMYLCASSFPSRTSGGGQYFGPGTRLTVT.